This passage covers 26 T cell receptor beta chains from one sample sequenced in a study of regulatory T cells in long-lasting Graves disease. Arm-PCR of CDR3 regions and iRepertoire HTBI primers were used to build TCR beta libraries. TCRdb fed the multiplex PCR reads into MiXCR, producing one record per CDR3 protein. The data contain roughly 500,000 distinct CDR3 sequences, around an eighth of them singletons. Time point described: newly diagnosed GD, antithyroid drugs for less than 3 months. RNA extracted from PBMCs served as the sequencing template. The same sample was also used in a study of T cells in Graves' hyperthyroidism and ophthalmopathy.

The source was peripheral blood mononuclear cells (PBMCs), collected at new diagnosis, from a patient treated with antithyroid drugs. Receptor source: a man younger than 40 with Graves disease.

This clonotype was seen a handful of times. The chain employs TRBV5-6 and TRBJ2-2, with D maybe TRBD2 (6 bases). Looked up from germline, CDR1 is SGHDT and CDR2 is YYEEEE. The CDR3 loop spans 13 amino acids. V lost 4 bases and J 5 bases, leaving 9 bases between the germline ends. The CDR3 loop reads CASSGGLTGELFF. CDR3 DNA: TGTGCCAGCAGCGGGGGACTTACCGGGGAGCTGTTTTTT.

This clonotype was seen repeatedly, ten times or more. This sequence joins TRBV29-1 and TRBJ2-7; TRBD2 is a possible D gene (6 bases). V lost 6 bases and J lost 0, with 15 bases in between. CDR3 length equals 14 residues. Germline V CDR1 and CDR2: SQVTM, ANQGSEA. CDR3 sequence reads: CSVVGTFVSYEQYF. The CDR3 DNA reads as TGCAGCGTCGTCGGGACTTTCGTCTCCTACGAGCAGTACTTC.

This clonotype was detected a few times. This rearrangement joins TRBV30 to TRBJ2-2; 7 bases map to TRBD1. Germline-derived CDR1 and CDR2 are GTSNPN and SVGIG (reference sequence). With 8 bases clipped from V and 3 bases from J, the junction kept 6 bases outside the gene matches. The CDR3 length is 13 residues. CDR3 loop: CASSQGDTGELFF. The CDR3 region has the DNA TGTGCCAGTAGCCAGGGGGACACCGGGGAGCTGTTTTTT. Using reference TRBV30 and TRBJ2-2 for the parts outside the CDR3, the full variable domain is SQTIHQWPATLVQPVGSPLSLECTVEGTSNPNLYWYRQAAGRGLQLLFYSVGIGQISSEVPQNLSASRPQDRQFILSSKKLLLSDSGFYLCASSQGDTGELFFGEGSRLTVL.

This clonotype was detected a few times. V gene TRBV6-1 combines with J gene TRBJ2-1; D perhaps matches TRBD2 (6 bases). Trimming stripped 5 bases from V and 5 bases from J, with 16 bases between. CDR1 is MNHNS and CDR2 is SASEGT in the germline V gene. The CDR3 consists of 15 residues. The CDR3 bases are TGTGCCAGCAGTACGTACGGGGAGGAGGACAATGAGCAGTTCTTC. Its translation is CASSTYGEEDNEQFF.

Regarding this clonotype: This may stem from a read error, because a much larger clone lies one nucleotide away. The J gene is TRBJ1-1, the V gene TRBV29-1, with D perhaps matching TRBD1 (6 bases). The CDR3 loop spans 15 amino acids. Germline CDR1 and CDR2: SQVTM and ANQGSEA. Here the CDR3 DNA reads TGCAGCGTTGGGGGATTGAGGGTGCGGGACACTGAAGCTTCCTTT. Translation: CSVGGLRVRDTEASF.

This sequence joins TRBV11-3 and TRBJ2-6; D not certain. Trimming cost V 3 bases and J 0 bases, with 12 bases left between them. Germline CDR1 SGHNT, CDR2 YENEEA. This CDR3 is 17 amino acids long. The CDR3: CASSFGPVNSGANVLTF. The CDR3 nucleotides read TGTGCCAGCAGCTTTGGACCGGTAAACTCTGGGGCCAACGTCCTGACTTTC.

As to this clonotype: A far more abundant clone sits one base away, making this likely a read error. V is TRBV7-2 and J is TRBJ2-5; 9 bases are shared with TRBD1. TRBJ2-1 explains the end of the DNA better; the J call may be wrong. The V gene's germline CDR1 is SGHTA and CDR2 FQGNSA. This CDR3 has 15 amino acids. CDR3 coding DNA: TGTGCCAGCATCCCGAAGGGACAGGGATGGTGTGAGCAGTTCTTC. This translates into CASIPKGQGWCEQFF.

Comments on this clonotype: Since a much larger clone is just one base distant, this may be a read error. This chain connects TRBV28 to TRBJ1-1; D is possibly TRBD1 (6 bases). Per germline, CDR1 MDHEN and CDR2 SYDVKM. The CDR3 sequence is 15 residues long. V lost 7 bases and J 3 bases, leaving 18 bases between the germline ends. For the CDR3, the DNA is TGTGCCAGCACCCTAAGGGGGTTCAGGCACACTGAAGCTTTCTTT. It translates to CASTLRGFRHTEAFF.

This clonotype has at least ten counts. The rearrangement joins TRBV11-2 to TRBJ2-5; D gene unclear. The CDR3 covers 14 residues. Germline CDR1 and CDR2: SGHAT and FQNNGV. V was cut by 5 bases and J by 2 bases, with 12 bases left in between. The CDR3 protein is CASSEQLEQETQYF. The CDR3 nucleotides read TGTGCCAGCAGCGAACAGTTAGAACAAGAGACCCAGTACTTC.

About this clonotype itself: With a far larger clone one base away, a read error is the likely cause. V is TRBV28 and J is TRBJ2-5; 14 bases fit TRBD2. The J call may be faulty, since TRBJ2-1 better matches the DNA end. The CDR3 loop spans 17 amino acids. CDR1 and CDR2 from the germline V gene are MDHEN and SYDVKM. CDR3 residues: CASSFERTSGRRNEQFF. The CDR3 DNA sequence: TGTGCCAGCAGTTTCGAGAGGACTAGCGGGAGGCGTAATGAGCAGTTCTTC.

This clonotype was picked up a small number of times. CDR3 sequence reads: CASSLGGGGRWYEQFF. CDR3 in DNA: TGTGCCAGCAGCTTAGGTGGTGGCGGGAGATGGTATGAGCAGTTCTTC. This chain uses TRBV7-9 with TRBJ2-1, with 7 bases that match TRBD2. Trimming at V came to 1 base and at J to 8 bases, leaving 11 bases not matched to a gene. Germline V lookup: CDR1 SEHNR, CDR2 FQNEAQ (reference sequence). The CDR3 runs 16 residues.

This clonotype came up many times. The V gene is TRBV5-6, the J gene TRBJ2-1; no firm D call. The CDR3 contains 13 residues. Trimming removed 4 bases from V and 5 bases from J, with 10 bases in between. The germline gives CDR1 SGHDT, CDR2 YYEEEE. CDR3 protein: CASSNTDDNEQFF. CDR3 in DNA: TGTGCCAGCAGCAACACCGACGACAATGAGCAGTTCTTC.

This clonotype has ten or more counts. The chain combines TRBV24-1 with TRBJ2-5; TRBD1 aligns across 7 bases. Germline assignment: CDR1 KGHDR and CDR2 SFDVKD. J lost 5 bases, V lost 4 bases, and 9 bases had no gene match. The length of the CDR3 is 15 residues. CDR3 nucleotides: TGTGCCACCAGTGACCCGACAGGGATCATCGAGACCCAGTACTTC. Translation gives CATSDPTGIIETQYF.

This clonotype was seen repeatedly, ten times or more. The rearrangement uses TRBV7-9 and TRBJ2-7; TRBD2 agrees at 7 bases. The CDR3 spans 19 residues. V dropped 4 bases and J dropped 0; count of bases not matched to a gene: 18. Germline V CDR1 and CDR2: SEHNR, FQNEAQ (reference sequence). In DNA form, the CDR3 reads TGTGCCAGCAGCTCCCCTGTGCGGGAGTATGGAAGGAGCTCCTACGAGCAGTACTTC. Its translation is CASSSPVREYGRSSYEQYF.

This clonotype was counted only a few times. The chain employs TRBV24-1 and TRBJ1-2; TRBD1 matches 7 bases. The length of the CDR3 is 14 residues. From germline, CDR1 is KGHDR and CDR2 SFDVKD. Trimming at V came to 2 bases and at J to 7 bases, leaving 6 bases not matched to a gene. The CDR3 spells CATSDSGTAGGYTF. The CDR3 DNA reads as TGTGCCACCAGTGATTCCGGGACAGCCGGTGGCTACACCTTC.

This CDR3 reads CASSLGGGEGSEQFF. CDR3 in DNA: TGTGCCAGCAGCTTAGGGGGAGGGGAGGGAAGTGAGCAGTTCTTC. This chain joins TRBV7-9 and TRBJ2-1, with 7 bases aligning to TRBD2. V shed 1 base, J shed 9 bases, and the junction held 9 bases outside the gene matches. The CDR3 covers 15 residues. Germline CDR1 is SEHNR and CDR2 is FQNEAQ (reference sequence).

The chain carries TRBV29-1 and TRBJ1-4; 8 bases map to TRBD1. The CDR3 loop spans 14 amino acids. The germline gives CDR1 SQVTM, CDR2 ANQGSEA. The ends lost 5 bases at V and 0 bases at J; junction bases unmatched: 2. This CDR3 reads CSVRTGSTNEKLFF. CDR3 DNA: TGCAGCGTTCGGACAGGGTCAACTAATGAAAAACTGTTTTTT.

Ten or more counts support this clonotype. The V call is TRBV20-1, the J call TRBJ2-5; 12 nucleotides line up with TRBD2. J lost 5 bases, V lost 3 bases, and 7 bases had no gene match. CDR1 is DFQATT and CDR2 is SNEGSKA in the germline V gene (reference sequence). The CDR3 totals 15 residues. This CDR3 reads CSASRTSGIGETQYF. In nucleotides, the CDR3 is TGCAGTGCTAGTCGGACTAGCGGGATCGGGGAGACCCAGTACTTC.

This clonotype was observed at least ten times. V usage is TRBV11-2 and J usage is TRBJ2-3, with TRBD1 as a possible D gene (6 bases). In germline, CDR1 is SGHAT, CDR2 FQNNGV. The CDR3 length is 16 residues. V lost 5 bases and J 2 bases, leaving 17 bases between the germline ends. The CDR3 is CASSTRPGDNTDTQYF. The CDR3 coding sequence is TGTGCCAGCAGCACCCGCCCAGGGGATAACACAGATACGCAGTATTTT.

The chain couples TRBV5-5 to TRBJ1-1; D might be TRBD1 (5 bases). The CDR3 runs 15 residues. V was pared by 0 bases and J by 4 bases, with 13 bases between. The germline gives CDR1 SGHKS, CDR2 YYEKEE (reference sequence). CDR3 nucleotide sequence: TGTGCCAGCAGCTTGGCCTGGGGCCAGGTCACTGAAGCTTTCTTT. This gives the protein CASSLAWGQVTEAFF.

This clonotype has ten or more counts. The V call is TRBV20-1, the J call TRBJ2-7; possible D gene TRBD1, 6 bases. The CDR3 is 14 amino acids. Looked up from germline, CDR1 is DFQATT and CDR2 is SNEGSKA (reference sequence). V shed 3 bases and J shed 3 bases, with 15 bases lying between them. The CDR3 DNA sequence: TGCAGTGCTAGCATCCCCCCAGGGGACTACGAGCAGTACTTC. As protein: CSASIPPGDYEQYF.

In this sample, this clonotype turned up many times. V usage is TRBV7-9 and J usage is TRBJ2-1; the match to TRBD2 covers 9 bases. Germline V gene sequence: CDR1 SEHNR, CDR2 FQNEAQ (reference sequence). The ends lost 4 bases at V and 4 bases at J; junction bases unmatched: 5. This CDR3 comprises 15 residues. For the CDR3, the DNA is TGTGCCAGCAGCTGGTTAGCGGGAGTTTACAATGAGCAGTTCTTC. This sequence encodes CASSWLAGVYNEQFF. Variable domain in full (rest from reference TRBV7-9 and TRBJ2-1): DTGVSQNPRHKITKRGQNVTFRCDPISEHNRLYWYRQTLGQGPEFLTYFQNEAQLEKSRLLSDRFSAERPKGSFSTLEIQRTEQGDSAMYLCASSWLAGVYNEQFFGPGTRLTVL.

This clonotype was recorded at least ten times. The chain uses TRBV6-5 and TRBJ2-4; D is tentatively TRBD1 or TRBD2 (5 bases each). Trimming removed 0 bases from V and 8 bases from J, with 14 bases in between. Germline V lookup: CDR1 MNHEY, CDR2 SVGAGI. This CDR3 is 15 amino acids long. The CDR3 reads CASSYSERGRDIQYF. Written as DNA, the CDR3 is TGTGCCAGCAGTTACTCAGAGAGGGGACGTGACATTCAGTACTTC.

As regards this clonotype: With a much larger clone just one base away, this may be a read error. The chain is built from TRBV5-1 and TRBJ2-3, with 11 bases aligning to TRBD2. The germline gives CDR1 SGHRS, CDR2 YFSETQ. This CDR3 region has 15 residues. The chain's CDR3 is CASSELAGVADMQYF. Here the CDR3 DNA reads TGCGCCAGCAGTGAACTAGCGGGAGTCGCAGATATGCAGTATTTT.

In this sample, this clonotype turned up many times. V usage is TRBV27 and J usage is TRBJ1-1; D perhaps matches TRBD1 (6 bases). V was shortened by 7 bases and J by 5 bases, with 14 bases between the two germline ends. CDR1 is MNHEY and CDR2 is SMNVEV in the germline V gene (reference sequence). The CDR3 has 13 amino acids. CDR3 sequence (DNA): TGTGCCAGCATTTCACAGGGAGAAACTGAAGCTTTCTTT. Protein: CASISQGETEAFF.

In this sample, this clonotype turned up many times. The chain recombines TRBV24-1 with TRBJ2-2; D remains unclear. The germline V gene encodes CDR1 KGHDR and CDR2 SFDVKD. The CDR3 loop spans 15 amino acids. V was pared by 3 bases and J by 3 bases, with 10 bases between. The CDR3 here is CATSDNRRDTGELFF. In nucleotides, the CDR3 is TGTGCCACCAGTGATAATCGACGGGACACCGGGGAGCTGTTTTTT.